This T cell receptor beta chain was documented in a study of CD8+ T cells in alopecia areata. Study-level information: Tofacitinib lasted 6 to 18 months, then 6 months off drug.

Study-wide points: Scalp clonality and expanded CD8+ clones among the top 100 fell significantly with tofacitinib.

Treatment in this sample: oral pan-JAK inhibitor, 5-10 mg twice daily. It was from alopecia areata patients that lesional scalp punch biopsies and peripheral blood were collected. CDR1 is SEHNR and CDR2 is FQNEAQ in the germline V gene (reference sequence). The CDR3 sequence is 16 residues long. V lost 6 bases and J lost 0, with 12 bases in between. This clone has just a few counts. Its antigen remains unknown. Sequencing templates came from extracted RNA that was reverse transcribed into cDNA. This table comes from immunoSEQ multiplex PCR, and its TCRdb copy is limited to in-frame clones, with some not included. The sample shows roughly 230,000 clones, 43% of them seen only once.

The specimen comprised CD4+ T cells sorted from blood, sampled at approximately week 36, from a patient treated with tofacitinib. This clonotype originated in a human donor with alopecia areata. The J gene is TRBJ2-6, the V gene TRBV7-9, with D uncertain. The CDR3 DNA follows: TGTGCCAGCAGTTCAAACTGGGTCTCTGGGGCCAACGTCCTGACTTTC. Protein: CASSSNWVSGANVLTF.